The clone carrying this TCR beta chain was counted a few times. The sample originates from a study of T cell clones after liver transplantation. Study details: A pre-transplant mixed lymphocyte reaction with TCRbeta sequencing defined graft-donor-reactive clones followed in post-transplant blood.

Germline lookup yields CDR1 MNHEY and CDR2 SMNVEV (reference sequence). The CDR3 spans 12 residues. The germline V and J ends were trimmed by 8 bases and 0 bases, with 7 bases remaining between them. Assay used: immunoSEQ multiplex PCR; TCRdb lists only in-frame clones, some missing. The sample shows about 15,000 clones, about 93% of them seen only once. The chain employs TRBV27 and TRBJ2-5; D call uncertain. The receptor was derived from a human donor who received a liver transplant. Specimen: CD8+ T cells from blood, collected before liver transplant. The DNA of the CDR3 is TGTGCCAGCGGGTACCACCAAGAGACCCAGTACTTC. Amino acids: CASGYHQETQYF.